This T cell receptor beta chain was profiled in a study of early T cells in non-severe SARS-CoV-2 infection. At the level of the study: Sequencing input comprised bulk RNA from unsorted whole blood; chain pairing was not available. Overall study results and limits: Sequences matched to VDJdb favored anti-spike CD8 responses, while private and CD4 specificities were missed.

Attached unique molecular identifiers marked individual cDNA molecules. A single record per CDR3 protein comes from TCRdb applying MiXCR to the 5' RACE reads. Of about 49,000 distinct CDR3 sequences in the sample, about 4.2% are singletons; the top ten hold 5% to 7.5%. CDR1 LNHNV and CDR2 YYDKDF come from the germline V gene (reference sequence). The CDR3 covers 15 residues. V lost 3 bases and J 0 bases, leaving 6 bases between the germline ends. This clonotype has a handful of counts. Its antigen is unidentified. This clonotype originated in an adult who was a healthcare worker with PCR-confirmed SARS-CoV-2 infection or an uninfected control (not recorded which). This chain joins TRBV15 and TRBJ2-6; D is unclear. Sequenced input: whole blood. The CDR3: CATSRGHSGANVLTF. CDR3 DNA sequence: TGTGCCACCAGCAGGGGCCACTCTGGGGCCAACGTCCTGACTTTC. The full variable domain, completed using reference TRBV15 and TRBJ2-6, is DAMVIQNPRYQVTQFGKPVTLSCSQTLNHNVMYWYQQKSSQAPKLLFHYYDKDFNNEADTPDNFQSRRPNTSFCFLDIRSPGLGDTAMYLCATSRGHSGANVLTFGAGSRLTVL.